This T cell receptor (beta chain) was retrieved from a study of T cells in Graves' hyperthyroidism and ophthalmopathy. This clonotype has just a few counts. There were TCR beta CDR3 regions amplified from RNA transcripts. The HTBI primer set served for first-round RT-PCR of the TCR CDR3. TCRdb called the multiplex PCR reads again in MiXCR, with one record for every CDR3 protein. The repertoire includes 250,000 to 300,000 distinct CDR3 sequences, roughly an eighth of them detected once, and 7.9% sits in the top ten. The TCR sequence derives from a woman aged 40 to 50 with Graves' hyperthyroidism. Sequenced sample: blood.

The CDR3 reads CASSSARGYGNTIYF. CDR3 coding DNA: TGTGCCAGCAGCTCCGCCAGGGGTTATGGAAACACCATATATTTT. The genes are TRBV6-2 or TRBV6-3 and TRBJ1-3; TRBD1 is a possible D gene (6 bases). V was clipped by 6 bases and J by 3 bases, with 15 bases between them. This CDR3 region has 15 residues. Looked up from germline, CDR1 is MNHEY and CDR2 is SVGEGT.